One TCR beta chain is described in this entry. Its target is unknown. The sample is drawn from a study of response to subunit inactivated influenza vaccine. General observations from the study: Authors suggested each seasonal influenza vaccination recruits few new T cells.

TCRdb independently ran MiXCR on the RT-PCR reads; one entry per CDR3 protein. The sample has around 790,000 distinct CDR3 sequences, 21% seen once; the top ten hold roughly 10%. CDR1 is SGHTA, CDR2 FQGNSA, per germline. The CDR3 length is 15 residues. V gave up 5 bases and J gave up 10 bases, with 18 bases separating them. The chain couples TRBV7-2 to TRBJ1-6; D unresolved. The material sequenced was PBMCs from blood, taken roughly 5 days after vaccination. The receptor's source is a man over 45 who received an inactivated influenza vaccine. CDR3 sequence: CASSPHGGYGSPLHF. CDR3 nucleotide sequence: TGTGCCAGCAGCCCGCACGGAGGTTACGGGTCACCCCTCCACTTT.